The sequence of this T cell receptor beta chain was determined in a study of T cells in Graves' hyperthyroidism and ophthalmopathy. The CDR3 loop spans 16 amino acids. Losses at the gene ends were 5 bases for V and 4 bases for J; bases not matched to a gene: 12. Germline V CDR1 and CDR2: PRHDT, FYEKMQ (reference sequence). This clonotype was picked up a small number of times. Template material for amplifying TCR beta CDR3 regions consisted of RNA transcripts. Primed by the HTBI set, a first-round RT-PCR was run on the TCR CDR3. MiXCR, run by TCRdb on the multiplex PCR reads, gives a single entry per CDR3 protein. The sample has under 800,000 distinct CDR3 sequences, approximately 14% seen once; the top ten hold 9.5% to 13%.

This TCR derives from a woman younger than 30 with Graves' hyperthyroidism. This chain connects TRBV13 to TRBJ2-5; 8 positions match TRBD2. Material for sequencing was blood. The CDR3 DNA is TGTGCCAGCAGCGAAGGGGTCCTAGCGGGTATAGAGACCCAGTACTTC. Its translation is CASSEGVLAGIETQYF.